The 23 T cell receptor beta chains presented below share a single source sample, sequenced in a study of cytomegalovirus exposure and HLA in healthy donors. Primers for the PCR totalled 60 Vbeta and 13 Jbeta. Using immunoSEQ multiplex PCR, the repertoire was profiled, and TCRdb retains in-frame clones only, with some absent. Seen here are about 120,000 clones, around 74% observed once, and the top ten hold 30%. Sequenced: PBMCs. The receptors derive from a man aged 55 to 69 in good health and CMV-seropositive.

This rearrangement joins TRBV6-1 to TRBJ2-7, with D unclear. This CDR3 is built from 14 residues. Germline V lookup: CDR1 MNHNS, CDR2 SASEGT. V dropped 4 bases and J dropped 0 bases, with 10 bases sitting between them. CDR3 loop: CASSGQKISYEQYF. CDR3 coding DNA: TGTGCCAGCAGTGGTCAGAAGATCTCCTACGAGCAGTACTTC.

J is TRBJ1-5 and V is TRBV2; D unclear. Trimming left V 3 bases short and J 8 bases short, with 8 bases between. The CDR3 length is 12 residues. From germline, CDR1 is SNHLY and CDR2 FYNNEI. DNA of the CDR3: TGTGCCAGCAGTGACTATGGTGAGCCCCAGCATTTT. It yields the protein CASSDYGEPQHF. Filled out from reference TRBV2 and TRBJ1-5, the complete variable domain reads EPEVTQTPSHQVTQMGQEVILRCVPISNHLYFYWYRQILGQKVEFLVSFYNNEISEKSEIFDDQFSVERPDGSNFTLKIRSTKLEDSAMYFCASSDYGEPQHFGDGTRLSIL.

The table lists this clone with a count of one. The CDR3 DNA follows: TGTGCCAGCAGTGAATTTCTGGGCCGCGATGAGCAGTTCTTC. This gives the protein CASSEFLGRDEQFF. This chain joins TRBV6-1 and TRBJ2-1; D not resolved. The CDR3 has 14 residues. CDR1 is MNHNS and CDR2 is SASEGT in the germline V gene. V was pared by 2 bases and J by 8 bases, with 13 bases between.

The V call is TRBV7-9, the J call TRBJ1-2; D remains ambiguous. Deletions cut 5 bases from V and 5 bases from J, with 18 bases between. This CDR3 has 15 residues. CDR1 is SEHNR and CDR2 is FQNEAQ in the germline V gene (reference sequence). This CDR3 reads CASSRVTGSGYGYTF. DNA of the CDR3: TGTGCCAGCAGCCGGGTAACGGGGAGTGGGTATGGCTACACCTTC.

The V and J genes are TRBV7-9 and TRBJ1-2; 8 nucleotides align to TRBD1. The CDR3 totals 13 residues. Germline lookup yields CDR1 SEHNR and CDR2 FQNEAQ (reference sequence). Losses at the gene ends were 4 bases for V and 7 bases for J; bases not matched to a gene: 5. The CDR3 loop reads CASSSQTGVGYTF. The CDR3 DNA is TGTGCCAGCAGCTCACAGACAGGGGTTGGCTACACCTTC. The full variable domain, in which reference TRBV7-9 and TRBJ1-2 provide the parts outside the CDR3, is DTGVSQNPRHKITKRGQNVTFRCDPISEHNRLYWYRQTLGQGPEFLTYFQNEAQLEKSRLLSDRFSAERPKGSFSTLEIQRTEQGDSAMYLCASSSQTGVGYTFGSGTRLTVV.

CDR3 bases: TGTGCCAGTAGTACGGGACAGATCTATGGCTACACCTTC. This translates into CASSTGQIYGYTF. This chain links TRBV19 with TRBJ1-2, with 7 bases that match TRBD1. Germline CDR1 reads LNHDA; CDR2 reads SQIVND (reference sequence). CDR3 size: 13 residues. Losses at the gene ends were 4 bases for V and 4 bases for J; bases not matched to a gene: 3.

In its sample, this clone was seen a few times. This same CDR3 is encoded by further DNA sequences in the sample. The CDR3 region is CASSVGGDSYYEQYF. For the CDR3, the DNA is TGTGCCAGCAGCGTAGGGGGGGACAGCTACTACGAGCAGTACTTC. The chain uses TRBV9 and TRBJ2-7, with D possibly TRBD1 on 7 matching bases. Trimming took 0 bases from V and 3 from J, leaving 13 bases between them. Germline assignment: CDR1 SGDLS and CDR2 YYNGEE. The CDR3 has 15 amino acids.

The gene calls are TRBV7-3 and TRBJ1-1; 7 bases line up with TRBD1. The CDR3 is made up of 13 amino acids. Germline loops: CDR1 SGHTA, CDR2 FQGTGA. The ends lost 3 bases at V and 4 bases at J; junction bases unmatched: 2. CDR3 sequence reads: CASSFAGGTEAFF. The CDR3 DNA reads TGTGCCAGCAGCTTTGCAGGGGGCACTGAAGCTTTCTTT.

For this clone: Distinct nucleotide sequences in the sample also encode this CDR3. J is TRBJ1-6 and V is TRBV5-1; TRBD1 matches at 8 bases. The CDR3 length is 14 residues. V was pared by 3 bases and J by 7 bases, with 3 bases of the junction left unmatched. The germline V gene encodes CDR1 SGHRS and CDR2 YFSETQ. For the CDR3, the DNA is TGCGCCAGCAGCTCCGGGACAGGAAATTCACCCCTCCACTTT. This gives the protein CASSSGTGNSPLHF.

The J gene is TRBJ1-1, the V gene TRBV30; 8 bases are a match to TRBD1. This CDR3 has 14 amino acids. From germline, CDR1 is GTSNPN and CDR2 SVGIG (reference sequence). V shed 4 bases, J shed 4 bases, and the junction held 8 bases outside the gene matches. The CDR3 protein is CAWTMQGAGTEAFF. The CDR3 DNA is TGTGCCTGGACTATGCAGGGGGCGGGCACTGAAGCTTTCTTT.

The rearrangement uses TRBV5-1 and TRBJ1-1; no reliable D call. CDR1 is SGHRS, CDR2 YFSETQ, per germline. The CDR3 covers 15 residues. Trimming stripped 4 bases from V and 1 base from J, with 14 bases between. The CDR3 sequence: CASSLEPAKNTEAFF. As DNA, the CDR3 is TGCGCCAGCAGCCTTGAGCCAGCGAAGAACACTGAAGCTTTCTTT.

The V and J genes are TRBV7-8 and TRBJ2-7; D perhaps matches TRBD1 (5 bases). The ends were cut back, 6 bases at V and 6 bases at J, with 9 bases in the middle. In germline, CDR1 is SGHVS, CDR2 FQNEAQ. The length of the CDR3 is 11 residues. CDR3 in amino acids: CASRLRGEQYF. CDR3 bases: TGTGCCAGCAGGCTTAGGGGCGAGCAGTACTTC.

V and J are TRBV9 and TRBJ1-1; the D is unclear. Germline CDR1 and CDR2: SGDLS and YYNGEE. V was pared by 0 bases and J by 1 base, with 13 bases between. The CDR3 has 16 residues. The CDR3 reads CASSVGRSKGNTEAFF. The CDR3 bases are TGTGCCAGCAGCGTAGGGAGGTCGAAGGGGAACACTGAAGCTTTCTTT.

The rearrangement joins TRBV7-3 to TRBJ1-1; no definite D call. Germline CDR1 SGHTA, CDR2 FQGTGA. This CDR3 is built from 13 residues. Trimming left V 4 bases short and J 1 base short, with 7 bases between. The CDR3 loop is CASSSDKNTEAFF. The DNA of the CDR3 is TGTGCCAGCAGCTCCGACAAGAACACTGAAGCTTTCTTT. The full variable domain, with the rest looked up from reference TRBV7-3 and TRBJ1-1, is GAGVSQTPSNKVTEKGKYVELRCDPISGHTALYWYRQSLGQGPEFLIYFQGTGAADDSGLPNDRFFAVRPEGSVSTLKIQRTERGDSAVYLCASSSDKNTEAFFGQGTRLTVV.

The chain couples TRBV5-6 to TRBJ2-1; 9 positions match TRBD1. The CDR3 has 15 amino acids. The J segment lost 4 bases and the V segment lost 1 base, leaving 3 bases of the junction unmatched. CDR1 is SGHDT, CDR2 YYEEEE, per germline. This CDR3 reads CASSLRDRVYNEQFF. CDR3 DNA sequence: TGTGCCAGCAGCTTGCGGGACAGGGTATACAATGAGCAGTTCTTC.

The CDR3 is CASSLKGGVSNQPQHF. CDR3 in DNA: TGTGCCAGCAGTTTAAAAGGGGGCGTAAGCAATCAGCCCCAGCATTTT. V gene TRBV28 combines with J gene TRBJ1-5; 7 positions match TRBD1. With V trimmed by 2 bases and J by 1 base, 5 bases remained unmatched. The CDR3 has 16 residues. Germline V gene lookup returns CDR1 MDHEN and CDR2 SYDVKM.

Remarks on this clone: In the same sample, other DNA sequences code for this CDR3. The chain is built from TRBV30 and TRBJ1-5, with a weak D call TRBD1 (5 bases). The CDR3 is 13 residues long. The V and J ends lost 0 bases and 5 bases respectively, with 8 bases between them. Per the germline V gene, CDR1 is GTSNPN and CDR2 is SVGIG (reference sequence). The CDR3 DNA sequence: TGTGCCTGGAGTGTACAAGGGGATCAGCCCCAGCATTTT. It codes for CAWSVQGDQPQHF.

This clone appeared a few times. The V and J genes are TRBV2 and TRBJ2-7; TRBD2 is a possible D gene (6 bases). The ends were cut back, 10 bases at V and 7 bases at J, with 17 bases in the middle. The CDR3 runs to 12 residues. Germline CDR1 SNHLY, CDR2 FYNNEI. The CDR3 sequence: CATQGPGREQYF. CDR3 bases: TGTGCCACCCAGGGCCCGGGGAGGGAGCAGTACTTC.

The chain recombines TRBV5-5 with TRBJ2-6, with 7 positions matching TRBD1. The CDR3 is 17 amino acids. Germline loops: CDR1 SGHKS, CDR2 YYEKEE (reference sequence). The V gene end was trimmed by 3 bases and the J gene end by 0 bases; junction bases not matched to a gene: 6. This CDR3 is CASSYRGQSSGANVLTF. The CDR3 coding sequence is TGTGCCAGCAGCTATCGGGGACAGAGCTCTGGGGCCAACGTCCTGACTTTC.

The chain combines TRBV4-1 with TRBJ2-1, with 16 bases matching TRBD2. Germline V gene sequence: CDR1 MGHRA, CDR2 YSYEKL. There are 15 residues in the CDR3. After removal of 4 bases from V and 8 bases from J, the junction contained 2 bases not matched to a gene. CDR3 sequence: CASSLGLAGGDEQFF. The CDR3 coding sequence is TGCGCCAGCAGCCTGGGACTAGCGGGAGGGGATGAGCAGTTCTTC.

The chain employs TRBV4-1 and TRBJ1-3; D remains unclear. CDR1 is MGHRA, CDR2 YSYEKL, per germline. V was cut by 4 bases and J by 2 bases, with 15 bases left in between. The CDR3 has 16 amino acids. DNA of the CDR3: TGCGCCAGCAGCCTAAGCGGAATGCCGACTGGAAACACCATATATTTT. Amino acids: CASSLSGMPTGNTIYF.

This clone occurred once. The chain links TRBV9 to TRBJ2-2, with no clear D. The CDR3 is 14 amino acids. Germline V gene lookup returns CDR1 SGDLS and CDR2 YYNGEE. V was clipped by 4 bases and J by 3 bases, with 10 bases between them. The CDR3 DNA is TGTGCCAGCAGCCCCCGCACATACACCGGGGAGCTGTTTTTT. This gives the protein CASSPRTYTGELFF.

On this clone: This CDR3 is also generated by other DNA sequences in the sample. The chain joins TRBV9 to TRBJ1-2, with unresolved D. V gave up 2 bases and J gave up 1 base, with 9 bases separating them. The CDR3 has 14 amino acids. Germline V gene sequence: CDR1 SGDLS, CDR2 YYNGEE. The CDR3 sequence is CASSVEGGNYGYTF. In DNA, the CDR3 is TGTGCCAGCAGCGTCGAGGGAGGTAACTATGGCTACACCTTC.